Listed below are T cell receptor beta chains from one sample, sequenced in a study of OX40 agonist ivuxolimab in advanced cancers. Sequencing was performed with immunoSEQ multiplex PCR; in TCRdb, only in-frame clones are kept and a portion is missing. This table holds about 64,000 clones, around 83% found once. The material was CD4+ or CD8+ T cells sorted from blood, obtained in a trial of the OX40 agonist ivuxolimab. Every receptor here comes from an adult with an advanced solid tumor such as melanoma, head and neck, liver or kidney cancer. Both conserved end residues are part of each CDR3. A D gene is named only where the DNA matches it firmly. Size is stated for part of the rows, as once, few or many counts, or as a class when the clone is expanded.

d_call clone_size j_call v_call cdr3_aa cdr3_nt
TRBD1 few TRBJ1-6 TRBV18 CASSPRSGTAITPLHF TGTGCCAGCTCACCACGATCCGGGACAGCGATCACGCCCCTCCACTTT
. . TRBJ1-5 TRBV5-1 CASSLGVGNQPQHF TGCGCCAGCAGCTTGGGAGTAGGCAATCAGCCCCAGCATTTT
. . TRBJ2-1 TRBV7-8 CASSLGRMLPEQFF TGTGCCAGCAGCCTGGGACGGATGCTGCCAGAGCAGTTCTTC
TRBD2 large TRBJ2-7 TRBV11-3 CASSSRLAEQYF TGTGCCAGCAGCTCCCGACTAGCGGAGCAGTACTTC
TRBD2 . TRBJ2-1 TRBV7-2 CASSLTGLSFDEQFF TGTGCCAGCAGCCTGACGGGACTATCATTCGATGAGCAGTTCTTC
. . TRBJ1-1 TRBV7-2 CASSRRGTVNTEAFF TGTGCCAGCAGCCGGAGGGGAACGGTGAACACTGAAGCTTTCTTT
TRBD2 . TRBJ2-7 TRBV7-3 CASSTGLAGSEQYF TGTGCCAGCAGCACGGGACTAGCGGGGTCCGAGCAGTACTTC
TRBD1 . TRBJ1-4 TRBV4-1 CASSQDGTGEKLFF TGCGCCAGCAGCCAGGACGGGACAGGGGAAAAACTGTTTTTT
. . TRBJ1-1 TRBV5-1 CASSFGLGQNTEAFF TGCGCCAGCAGCTTCGGGCTCGGCCAGAACACTGAAGCTTTCTTT
. . TRBJ2-1 TRBV14 CASSQEEGPEQFF TGTGCCAGCAGCCAAGAGGAGGGGCCTGAGCAGTTCTTC